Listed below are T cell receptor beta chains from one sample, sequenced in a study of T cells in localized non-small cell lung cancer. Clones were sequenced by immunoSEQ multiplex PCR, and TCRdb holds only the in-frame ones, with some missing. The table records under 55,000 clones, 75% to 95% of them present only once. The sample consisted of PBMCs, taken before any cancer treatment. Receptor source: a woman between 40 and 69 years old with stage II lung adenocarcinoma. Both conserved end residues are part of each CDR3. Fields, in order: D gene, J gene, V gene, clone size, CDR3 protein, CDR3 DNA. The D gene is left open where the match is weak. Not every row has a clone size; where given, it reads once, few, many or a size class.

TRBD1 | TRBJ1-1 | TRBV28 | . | CASSLGTGEAFF | TGTGCCAGCAGTCTAGGGACAGGCGAAGCTTTCTTT
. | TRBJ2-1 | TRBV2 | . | CASSGALSSYNEQFF | TGTGCCAGCAGTGGCGCCCTGAGCTCCTACAATGAGCAGTTCTTC
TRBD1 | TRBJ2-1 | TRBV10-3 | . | CAISEFGTGDNEQFF | TGTGCCATCAGTGAGTTCGGGACAGGGGACAATGAGCAGTTCTTC
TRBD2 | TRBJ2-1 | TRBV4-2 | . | CASTPGGRGGQFF | TGTGCCAGCACCCCCGGCGGGAGGGGGGGGCAGTTCTTC
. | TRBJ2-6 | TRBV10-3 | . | CAINKESSGANVLTF | TGTGCCATCAACAAAGAGAGCTCTGGGGCCAACGTCCTGACTTTC
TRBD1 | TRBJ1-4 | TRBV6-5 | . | CASSGTGGIEKLFF | TGTGCCAGCAGTGGGACAGGGGGTATTGAAAAACTGTTTTTT
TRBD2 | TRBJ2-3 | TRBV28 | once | CASSSPPALAGTTDTQYF | TGTGCCAGCAGTTCACCCCCGGCGCTAGCGGGAACCACAGATACGCAGTATTTT
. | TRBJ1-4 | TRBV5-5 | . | CASSLQGYNEKLFF | TGTGCCAGCAGCTTGCAAGGGTATAATGAAAAACTGTTTTTT
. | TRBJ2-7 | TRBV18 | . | CASSRDSTREQYF | TGTGCCAGCTCCCGAGACAGTACTCGGGAGCAGTACTTC
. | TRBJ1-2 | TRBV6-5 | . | CASSYFGGGGGYTF | TGTGCCAGCAGTTACTTCGGCGGGGGAGGTGGCTACACCTTC
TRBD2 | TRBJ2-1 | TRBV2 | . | CASSRLAGQYGEQFF | TGTGCCAGCAGTCGACTAGCGGGACAGTACGGTGAGCAGTTCTTC
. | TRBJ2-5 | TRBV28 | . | CASSLVFEGGAGGTQYF | TGTGCCAGCAGTTTAGTCTTCGAGGGGGGTGCTGGGGGGACCCAGTACTTC
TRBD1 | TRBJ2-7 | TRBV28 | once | CASSGGQVQVGEQYF | TGTGCCAGCAGTGGGGGACAGGTCCAAGTCGGCGAGCAGTACTTC
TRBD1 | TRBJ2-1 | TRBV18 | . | CASSPRNPGQGAVRGFF | TGTGCCAGCTCACCCCGCAACCCGGGACAGGGAGCCGTTCGTGGGTTCTTC
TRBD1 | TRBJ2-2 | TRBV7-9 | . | CASPVQGTGGTGELFF | TGTGCCAGCCCCGTGCAGGGGACAGGGGGCACCGGGGAGCTGTTTTTT
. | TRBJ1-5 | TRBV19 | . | CASQQGTLGGNQPQHF | TGTGCCAGCCAACAGGGAACTCTGGGAGGCAATCAGCCCCAGCATTTT
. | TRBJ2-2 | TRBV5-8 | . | CASSLVGVGDSNTGELFF | TGTGCCAGCAGCTTGGTCGGGGTGGGGGACTCGAACACCGGGGAGCTGTTTTTT
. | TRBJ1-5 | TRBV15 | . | CATSRGIARNVGQPQHF | TGTGCCACCAGCAGAGGCATCGCCAGGAACGTGGGGCAGCCCCAGCATTTT
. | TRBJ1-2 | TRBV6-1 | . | CASRGYRGNVGYTF | TGTGCCAGCAGAGGGTATAGGGGGAATGTCGGCTACACCTTC
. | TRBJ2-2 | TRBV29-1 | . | CSVGHNTGELFF | TGCAGCGTTGGACATAACACCGGGGAGCTGTTTTTT
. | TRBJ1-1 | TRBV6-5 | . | CASSYGGVGTEAFF | TGTGCCAGCAGTTACGGGGGGGTCGGCACTGAAGCTTTCTTT
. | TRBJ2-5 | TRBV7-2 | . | CASSLGRHQETQYF | TGTGCCAGCAGCCTCGGGAGACACCAAGAGACCCAGTACTTC
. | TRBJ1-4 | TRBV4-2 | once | CASSHAQAGGEKLFF | TGTGCCAGCAGCCATGCACAGGCCGGGGGTGAAAAACTGTTTTTT
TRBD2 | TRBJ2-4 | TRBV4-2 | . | CASSQTSGLNIQYF | TGTGCCAGCAGCCAAACTAGCGGGCTAAACATTCAGTACTTC
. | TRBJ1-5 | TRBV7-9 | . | CASSLALIREPQPQHF | TGTGCCAGCAGCTTAGCGCTAATAAGGGAACCTCAGCCCCAGCATTTT
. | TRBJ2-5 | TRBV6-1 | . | CASSERGMAAGGQETQYF | TGTGCCAGCAGTGAAAGGGGAATGGCAGCGGGTGGTCAAGAGACCCAGTACTTC
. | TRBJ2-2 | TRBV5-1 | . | CASSLSVNTGELFF | TGCGCCAGCAGCTTATCAGTGAACACCGGGGAGCTGTTTTTT
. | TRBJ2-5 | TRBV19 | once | CASSIDGKGGAPETQYF | TGTGCCAGTAGTATAGACGGGAAAGGGGGGGCCCCAGAGACCCAGTACTTC
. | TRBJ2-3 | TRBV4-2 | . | CASSQGGSTDTQYF | TGTGCCAGCAGCCAAGGGGGGTCGACAGATACGCAGTATTTT
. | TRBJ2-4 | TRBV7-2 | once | CASSFPAGSNIQYF | TGTGCCAGCAGCTTCCCTGCTGGGTCGAACATTCAGTACTTC
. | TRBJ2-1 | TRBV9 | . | CASSVADTATEQFF | TGTGCCAGCAGCGTAGCGGACACGGCGACCGAGCAGTTCTTC
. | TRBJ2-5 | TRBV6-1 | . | CASSSGGTQYF | TGTGCCAGCAGTTCGGGTGGGACCCAGTACTTC
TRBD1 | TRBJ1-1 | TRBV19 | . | CASRDRGPYTEAFF | TGTGCCAGTAGGGACAGGGGGCCGTACACTGAAGCTTTCTTT
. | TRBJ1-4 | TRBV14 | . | CASSVAGTANEKLFF | TGTGCCAGCAGCGTCGCCGGGACGGCAAATGAAAAACTGTTTTTT
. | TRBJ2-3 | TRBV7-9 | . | CASSYERAETDTQYF | TGTGCCAGCAGCTACGAGCGGGCGGAAACAGATACGCAGTATTTT
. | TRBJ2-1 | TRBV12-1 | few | CASSWKEGLNGEQFF | TGTGCCAGCAGCTGGAAGGAGGGGCTGAACGGTGAGCAGTTCTTC
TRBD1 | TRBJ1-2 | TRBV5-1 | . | CASSFSLGTGYGYTF | TGCGCCAGCAGCTTTTCTCTCGGGACAGGGTATGGCTACACCTTC
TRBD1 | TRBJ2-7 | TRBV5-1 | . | CASSSYGTGIYEQYF | TGCGCCAGCAGCTCGTACGGGACAGGGATCTACGAGCAGTACTTC
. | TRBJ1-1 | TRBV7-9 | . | CASSLGGGGTEAFF | TGTGCCAGCAGCTTAGGGGGGGGTGGCACTGAAGCTTTCTTT
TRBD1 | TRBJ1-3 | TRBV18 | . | CASSPGQGQNTIYF | TGTGCCAGCTCACCCGGACAGGGGCAAAACACCATATATTTT
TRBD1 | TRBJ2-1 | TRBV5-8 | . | CASSLWQGAGDNEQFF | TGTGCCAGCAGCTTGTGGCAGGGGGCAGGGGACAATGAGCAGTTCTTC
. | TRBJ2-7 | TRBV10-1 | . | CASSEAGTSHEQYF | TGCGCCAGCAGTGAGGCAGGGACCTCCCACGAGCAGTACTTC
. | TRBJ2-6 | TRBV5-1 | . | CASSLDPTGANVLTF | TGCGCCAGCAGCTTGGATCCGACTGGGGCCAACGTCCTGACTTTC
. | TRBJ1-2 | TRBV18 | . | CASSPLTQGLVNGYTF | TGTGCCAGCTCACCTCTTACCCAAGGGCTGGTGAATGGCTACACCTTC
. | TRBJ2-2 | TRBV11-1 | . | CASSSPSGGTGLTGELLF | TGTGCCAGCAGCTCTCCCTCGGGAGGGACAGGGTTGACCGGGGAGCTGTTGTTT
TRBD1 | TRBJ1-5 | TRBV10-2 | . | CARTIQGKCQPQHF | TGCGCCAGAACAATACAGGGGAAGTGTCAGCCCCAGCATTTT
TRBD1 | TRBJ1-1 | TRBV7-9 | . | CASSSSRQGARNTEAFF | TGTGCCAGCAGCTCCTCCAGACAGGGGGCTAGGAACACTGAAGCTTTCTTT
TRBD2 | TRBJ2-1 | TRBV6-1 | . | CASSLGGTGYNEQFF | TGTGCCAGCAGCCTGGGAGGGACGGGCTACAATGAGCAGTTCTTC
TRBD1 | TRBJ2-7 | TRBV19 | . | CASTKDRSAYEQYF | TGTGCCAGTACCAAGGACAGGTCTGCCTACGAGCAGTACTTC
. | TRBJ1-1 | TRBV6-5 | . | CASSYSKIDGYEAFF | TGTGCCAGCAGTTACTCTAAAATCGACGGATACGAAGCTTTCTTT
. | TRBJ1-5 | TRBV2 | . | CASSGTSRSNQPQHF | TGTGCCAGCAGCGGGACATCTCGTAGCAATCAGCCCCAGCATTTT
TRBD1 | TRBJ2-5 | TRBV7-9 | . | CASSLGRRTGGQETQYF | TGTGCCAGCAGCTTAGGGCGTAGGACAGGCGGCCAAGAGACCCAGTACTTC
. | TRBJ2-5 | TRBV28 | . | CAIGRTEETQYF | TGTGCCATCGGACGGACGGAGGAGACCCAGTACTTC